A single sample is the source of the 20 T cell receptor beta chains below, sequenced in a study of CD8+CD57+ T cells in acquired aplastic anemia. Genomic DNA, the template, was used for profiling of the TCR beta VDJ and CDR3. TCRdb processed the reads anew with MiXCR; each CDR3 protein has one entry. The sample lists under 150,000 distinct CDR3 sequences; roughly 40% were seen once. Only patients with CD8+CD57+ cell expansion on flow cytometry were chosen for sequencing. What was sequenced was sorted CD4+, CD8+, or CD8+CD57+ T cells (not recorded which) from PBMCs. The receptor source for this set is a human donor with aplastic anemia.

Regarding this clonotype: One end of the junction is discordant with germline, which a read error may explain. This chain connects TRBV20-1 to TRBJ2-1, with D tentatively TRBD1 (5 bases). The CDR3 runs to 15 residues. Germline-derived CDR1 and CDR2 are DFQATT and SNEGSKA (reference sequence). The CDR3 nucleotides are TGCAGTGCTAAAGACTGGCAGGGCAATGACAATGGGCAGTTCTTC. Amino acids: CSAKDWQGNDNGQFF.

Relative to its sample, this clonotype is medium-sized. The rearrangement links TRBV19 to TRBJ1-3, with D unclear. V lost 6 bases and J 0 bases, leaving 9 bases between the germline ends. Germline V gene data show CDR1 as LNHDA and CDR2 as SQIVND (reference sequence). This CDR3 has 14 residues. CDR3 region: CASSMSISGNTIYF. In DNA, the CDR3 is TGTGCCAGTAGCATGTCTATCTCTGGAAACACCATATATTTT.

This clonotype came up many times. The chain links TRBV5-1 to TRBJ1-2, with a tentative D call TRBD1 (5 bases). Germline CDR1 and CDR2: SGHRS and YFSETQ. This CDR3 has 15 residues. Trimming left V 0 bases short and J 2 bases short, with 11 bases between. Here the CDR3 DNA reads TGCGCCAGCAGCTTGGGGGCAGGGCCCAACTATGGCTACACCTTC. As protein: CASSLGAGPNYGYTF.

V is TRBV9 and J is TRBJ1-6; D is unclear. V was trimmed by 0 bases and J by 6 bases, leaving 7 bases between them. The germline CDR1 and CDR2 sequences are SGDLS and YYNGEE. The CDR3 spans 14 residues. CDR3 sequence reads: CASSVGGFNSPLHF. The DNA of the CDR3 is TGTGCCAGCAGCGTAGGGGGATTTAATTCACCCCTCCACTTT.

This clonotype has a count of ten or more. This chain connects TRBV20-1 to TRBJ1-5; D is perhaps TRBD1 (5 bases). The germline V gene encodes CDR1 DFQATT and CDR2 SNEGSKA (reference sequence). The CDR3 runs to 16 residues. V was shortened by 5 bases and J by 0 bases, with 17 bases between the two germline ends. The CDR3 spells CSAYQGGGLSNQPQHF. The CDR3 nucleotides are TGCAGTGCTTATCAGGGTGGGGGTCTTAGCAATCAGCCCCAGCATTTT.

This clonotype was counted at least ten times. The chain has TRBV19 and TRBJ1-1, with D possibly TRBD1 on 6 matching bases. Trimming removed 7 bases from V and 2 bases from J, with 11 bases in between. Looked up from germline, CDR1 is LNHDA and CDR2 is SQIVND (reference sequence). The CDR3 consists of 13 residues. CDR3 nucleotide sequence: TGTGCCAGTATCGACAGGATTAACACTGAAGCTTTCTTT. It encodes CASIDRINTEAFF.

About this clonotype: Since the CDR3 does not end with the conserved phenylalanine or tryptophan, this likely comes from a read error. This chain connects TRBV10-3 to TRBJ1-5; D not resolved. There are 15 residues in the CDR3. CDR1 ENHRY and CDR2 SYGVKD come from the germline V gene. Trimming removed 6 bases at V and 0 bases at J, with 12 bases between. The CDR3 loop is CAIRPGSYSNQPQHS. Here the CDR3 DNA reads TGTGCCATCAGACCGGGATCTTATAGCAATCAGCCCCAGCATTCT.

This clonotype was seen many times. This sequence joins TRBV19 and TRBJ1-2, with D possibly being TRBD1 (5 bases). Germline lookup yields CDR1 LNHDA and CDR2 SQIVND (reference sequence). V was trimmed by 7 bases and J by 2 bases, leaving 8 bases between them. This CDR3 is built from 12 residues. The CDR3 is CASKNRNYGYTF. The CDR3 bases are TGTGCCAGTAAGAACAGGAACTATGGCTACACCTTC.

This clonotype has just a few counts. The chain employs TRBV3-1 and TRBJ2-2; D might be TRBD1 (5 bases). V was cut by 2 bases and J by 8 bases, with 12 bases left in between. The CDR3 extends over 14 amino acids. Germline V gene sequence: CDR1 LGHDT, CDR2 YNNKEL (reference sequence). The CDR3 spells CASSQFQGSGELFF. The DNA of the CDR3 is TGTGCCAGCAGCCAATTCCAGGGCTCTGGGGAGCTGTTTTTT. The full variable domain, completed using reference TRBV3-1 and TRBJ2-2, is DTAVSQTPKYLVTQMGNDKSIKCEQNLGHDTMYWYKQDSKKFLKIMFSYNNKELIINETVPNRFSPKSPDKAHLNLHINSLELGDSAVYFCASSQFQGSGELFFGEGSRLTVL.

The sample holds many counts of this clonotype. The chain combines TRBV6-5 with TRBJ2-5; D is perhaps TRBD2 (6 bases). The V and J ends lost 2 bases and 0 bases respectively, with 10 bases between them. CDR3 size: 15 residues. CDR1 and CDR2 (germline): MNHEY, SVGAGI. In DNA, the CDR3 is TGTGCCAGCAGTTACGGGGGGTACAACCAAGAGACCCAGTACTTC. This codes for CASSYGGYNQETQYF.

The V call is TRBV5-1, the J call TRBJ1-4; 9 bases agree with TRBD1. There are 15 residues in the CDR3. V shed 4 bases, J shed 7 bases, and the junction held 8 bases outside the gene matches. Germline values: CDR1 SGHRS, CDR2 YFSETQ. CDR3 sequence (DNA): TGCGCCAGCAGCGTAACAGGGGGCTTTAGTGAAAAACTGTTTTTT. Protein: CASSVTGGFSEKLFF.

This clonotype was recorded many times. This chain links TRBV20-1 with TRBJ1-4; no firm D call. The CDR3 extends over 15 amino acids. Germline CDR1 is DFQATT and CDR2 is SNEGSKA (reference sequence). Trimming cost V 0 bases and J 4 bases, with 12 bases left between them. CDR3 loop: CSARDLGSDNEKLFF. The CDR3 region has the DNA TGCAGTGCTAGAGATTTAGGTAGCGATAATGAAAAACTGTTTTTT.

This rearrangement joins TRBV2 to TRBJ2-7; 10 positions match TRBD1. The CDR3 is 14 residues long. Germline lookup yields CDR1 SNHLY and CDR2 FYNNEI. The CDR3 nucleotides read TGTGCCGGCAGTCCGGGACAGGGGCTTTACGAGCAGTACGTC. This codes for CAGSPGQGLYEQYV.

This clonotype was recorded once. A read error is possible here, since a much larger clone lies one base away. The chain is built from TRBV3-1 and TRBJ2-7; TRBD1 matches at 7 bases. CDR3 length equals 14 residues. Germline V gene lookup returns CDR1 LGHDT and CDR2 YNNKEL (reference sequence). V lost 0 bases to trimming and J lost 7 bases; unmatched junction nucleotides: 6. The CDR3 here is CASSQDAWTGEQYF. The CDR3 bases are TGTGCCAGCAGCCAAGACGCCTGGACAGGAGAGCAGTACTTC.

With regard to this clonotype: Relative to the germline gene, one junction end is altered; a read error may explain this. V usage is TRBV18 and J usage is TRBJ1-1, with D perhaps matching TRBD1 (6 bases). This CDR3 region has 13 residues. Germline CDR1 KGHSH, CDR2 LQKENI. The CDR3 nucleotides read TGTGTCAGCTCCGGACAGAAGGACACTGAAGCTTTCTTT. Its protein is CVSSGQKDTEAFF.

This clonotype was observed many times. The chain couples TRBV29-1 to TRBJ2-3; no definite D call. The CDR3 has 13 residues. Deletions cut 5 bases from V and 0 bases from J, with 9 bases between. From germline, CDR1 is SQVTM and CDR2 ANQGSEA. The CDR3 coding sequence is TGCAGCGTTACCCCTCCTAGCACAGATACGCAGTATTTT. Translation: CSVTPPSTDTQYF.

Comments on this clonotype: This may arise from a read error, as a much more abundant clone is one base away. V is TRBV12-3 or TRBV12-4 and J is TRBJ2-1; D remains unclear. This CDR3 is built from 11 residues. For the CDR3, the DNA is TGTGCCAGCAGTTATTACAGTGAGCAGTTCTTC. Its protein product is CASSYYSEQFF.

For this clonotype: A much larger clone differs by one base, so this may be a read error. The chain combines TRBV12-3 or TRBV12-4 with TRBJ2-3; tentative D call: TRBD2 (6 bases). There are 15 residues in the CDR3. V was cut by 8 bases and J by 3 bases, with 18 bases left in between. CDR3 DNA sequence: TGTGCCAGCTCCTTTTCGGGGGAAGAGACAGATACGCAGTATTTT. It encodes CASSFSGEETDTQYF.

This clonotype has a count of ten or more. The rearrangement joins TRBV6-1 to TRBJ2-7; D call uncertain. V lost 4 bases and J 4 bases, leaving 11 bases between the germline ends. This CDR3 has 13 residues. Germline V CDR1 and CDR2: MNHNS, SASEGT. Written as DNA, the CDR3 is TGTGCCAGCAGTGTGGGGAACCGGTACGAGCAGTACTTC. It specifies CASSVGNRYEQYF.

This chain connects TRBV2 to TRBJ1-5; D possibly corresponds to TRBD1 (5 bases). Germline CDR1 is SNHLY and CDR2 is FYNNEI. The CDR3 runs to 16 residues. Trimming removed 3 bases at V and 3 bases at J, with 15 bases between. CDR3 sequence reads: CASSDQLGHYNQPQHF. Here the CDR3 DNA reads TGTGCCAGCAGTGACCAGCTCGGACATTACAATCAGCCCCAGCATTTT.